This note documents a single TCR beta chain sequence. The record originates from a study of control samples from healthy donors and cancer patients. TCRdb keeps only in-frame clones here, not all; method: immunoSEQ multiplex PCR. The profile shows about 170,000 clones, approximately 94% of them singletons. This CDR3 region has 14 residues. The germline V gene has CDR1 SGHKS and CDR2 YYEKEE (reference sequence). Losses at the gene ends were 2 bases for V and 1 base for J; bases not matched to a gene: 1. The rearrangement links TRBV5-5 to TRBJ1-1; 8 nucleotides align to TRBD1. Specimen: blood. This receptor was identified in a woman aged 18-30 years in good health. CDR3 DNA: TGTGCCAGCAGCTTCGGACAGGGGAACACTGAAGCTTTCTTT. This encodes CASSFGQGNTEAFF.